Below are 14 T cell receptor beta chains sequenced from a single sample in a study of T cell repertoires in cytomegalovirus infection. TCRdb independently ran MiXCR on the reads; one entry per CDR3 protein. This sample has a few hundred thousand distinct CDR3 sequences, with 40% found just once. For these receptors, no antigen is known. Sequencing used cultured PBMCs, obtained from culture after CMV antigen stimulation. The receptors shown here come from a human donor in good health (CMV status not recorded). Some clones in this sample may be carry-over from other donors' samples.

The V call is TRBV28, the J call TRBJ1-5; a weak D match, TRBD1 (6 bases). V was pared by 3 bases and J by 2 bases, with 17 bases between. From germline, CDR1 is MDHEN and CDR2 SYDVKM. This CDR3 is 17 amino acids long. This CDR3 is CASSFGQGWGGNQPQHF. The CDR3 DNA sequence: TGTGCCAGCAGTTTCGGGCAGGGGTGGGGAGGCAATCAGCCCCAGCATTTT.

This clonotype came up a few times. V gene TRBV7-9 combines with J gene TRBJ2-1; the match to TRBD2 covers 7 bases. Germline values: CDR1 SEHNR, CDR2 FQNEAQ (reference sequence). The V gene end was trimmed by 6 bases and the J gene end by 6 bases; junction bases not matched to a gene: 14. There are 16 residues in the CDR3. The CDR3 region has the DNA TGTGCCAGCAGGCTACCACCCGGTAGGACTAGCAATGAGCAGTTCTTC. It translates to CASRLPPGRTSNEQFF.

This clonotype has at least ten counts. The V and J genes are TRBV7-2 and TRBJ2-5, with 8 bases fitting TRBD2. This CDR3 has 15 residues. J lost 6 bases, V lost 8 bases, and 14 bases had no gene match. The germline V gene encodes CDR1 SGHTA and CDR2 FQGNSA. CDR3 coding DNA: TGTGCCAGCGGATACCACCGGACTAGCTTGCAGACCCAGTACTTC. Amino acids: CASGYHRTSLQTQYF.

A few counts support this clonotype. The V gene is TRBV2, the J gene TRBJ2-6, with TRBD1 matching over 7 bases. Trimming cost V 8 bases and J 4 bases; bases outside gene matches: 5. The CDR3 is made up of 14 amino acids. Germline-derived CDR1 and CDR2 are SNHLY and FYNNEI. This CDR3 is CASSDRAGANVLTF. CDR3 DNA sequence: TGTGCCAGCTCCGACAGGGCCGGGGCCAACGTCCTGACTTTC.

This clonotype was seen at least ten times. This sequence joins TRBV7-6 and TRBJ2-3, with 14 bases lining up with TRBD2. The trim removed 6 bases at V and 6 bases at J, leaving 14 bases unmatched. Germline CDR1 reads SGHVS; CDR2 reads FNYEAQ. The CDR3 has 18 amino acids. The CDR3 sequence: CASSFRLAGGGILDTQYF. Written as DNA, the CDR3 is TGTGCCAGCAGTTTCCGACTAGCGGGGGGGGGCATCCTCGATACGCAGTATTTT.

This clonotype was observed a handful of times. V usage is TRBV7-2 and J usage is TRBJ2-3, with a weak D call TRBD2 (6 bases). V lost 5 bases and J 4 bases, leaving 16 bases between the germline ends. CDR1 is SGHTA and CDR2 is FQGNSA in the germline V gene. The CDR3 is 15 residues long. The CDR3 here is CASSPGGQRADTQYF. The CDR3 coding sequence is TGTGCCAGCAGCCCTGGAGGGCAACGGGCAGATACGCAGTATTTT.

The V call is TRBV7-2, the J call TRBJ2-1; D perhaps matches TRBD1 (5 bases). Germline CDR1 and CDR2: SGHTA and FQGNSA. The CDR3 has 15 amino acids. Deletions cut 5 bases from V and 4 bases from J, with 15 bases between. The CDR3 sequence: CASSRSRVGYNEQFF. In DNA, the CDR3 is TGTGCCAGCAGCCGTAGCAGGGTGGGATACAATGAGCAGTTCTTC.

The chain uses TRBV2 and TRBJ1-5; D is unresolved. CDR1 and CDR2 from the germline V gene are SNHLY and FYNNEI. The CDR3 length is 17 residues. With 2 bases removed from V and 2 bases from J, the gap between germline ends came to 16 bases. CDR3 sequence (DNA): TGTGCCAGCAGTGAATTCCCTTGGGGTGCTCGCAATCAGCCCCAGCATTTT. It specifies CASSEFPWGARNQPQHF.

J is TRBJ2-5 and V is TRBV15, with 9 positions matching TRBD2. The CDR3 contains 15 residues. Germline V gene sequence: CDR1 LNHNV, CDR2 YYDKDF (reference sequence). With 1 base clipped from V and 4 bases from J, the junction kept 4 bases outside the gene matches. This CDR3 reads CATSRGLAGVETQYF. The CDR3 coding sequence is TGTGCCACCAGCAGAGGATTAGCGGGAGTAGAGACCCAGTACTTC.

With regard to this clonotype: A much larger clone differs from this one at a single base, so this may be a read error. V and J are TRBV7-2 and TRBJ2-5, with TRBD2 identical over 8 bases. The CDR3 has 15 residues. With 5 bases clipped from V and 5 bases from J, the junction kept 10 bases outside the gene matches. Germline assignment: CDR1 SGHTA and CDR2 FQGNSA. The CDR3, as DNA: TGTGCCAGCAGCCTAGTGGGGACTAGGTGGGAGACCCAGTACTTC. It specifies CASSLVGTRWETQYF.

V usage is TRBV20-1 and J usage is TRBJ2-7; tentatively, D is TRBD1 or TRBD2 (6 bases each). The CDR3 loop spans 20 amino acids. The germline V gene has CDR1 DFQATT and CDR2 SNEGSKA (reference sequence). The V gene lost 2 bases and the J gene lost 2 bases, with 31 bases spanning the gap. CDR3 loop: CSARQGYIRDTGWRAYEQYF. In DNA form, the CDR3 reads TGCAGTGCTAGACAGGGGTATATTCGGGACACAGGGTGGAGGGCCTACGAGCAGTACTTC.

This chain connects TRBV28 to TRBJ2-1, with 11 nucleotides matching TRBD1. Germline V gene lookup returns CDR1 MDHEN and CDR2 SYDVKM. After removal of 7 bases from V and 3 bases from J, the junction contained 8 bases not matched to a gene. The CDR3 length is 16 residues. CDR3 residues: CASIRAGTGGYNEQFF. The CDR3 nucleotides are TGTGCCAGCATCCGGGCCGGGACAGGGGGCTACAATGAGCAGTTCTTC.

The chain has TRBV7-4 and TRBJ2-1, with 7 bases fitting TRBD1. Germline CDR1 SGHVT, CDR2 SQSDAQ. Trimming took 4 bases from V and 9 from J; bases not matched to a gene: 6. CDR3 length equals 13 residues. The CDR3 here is CASSSQGGVEQFF. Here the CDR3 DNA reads TGTGCCAGCAGCTCCCAAGGGGGCGTTGAGCAGTTCTTC.

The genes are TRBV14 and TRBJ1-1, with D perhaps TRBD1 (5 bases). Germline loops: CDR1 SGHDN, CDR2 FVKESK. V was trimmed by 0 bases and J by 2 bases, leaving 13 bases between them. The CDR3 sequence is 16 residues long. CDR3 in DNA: TGTGCCAGCAGCCAAGACTTCTCCCAGGGAAACACTGAAGCTTTCTTT. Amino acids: CASSQDFSQGNTEAFF.